Shown below are 8 T cell receptor beta chains from a single sample sequenced in a study of monozygotic twins with inflammatory bowel disease. Using the 5' RACE reads, TCRdb records one entry per CDR3 protein without DNA. Its listing shows some 200,000 distinct CDR3 sequences. The source material was blood. These receptors originate from a human donor with ulcerative colitis or Crohn's disease, or a healthy co-twin of an affected twin (not recorded which).

The V call is TRBV29-1, the J call TRBJ2-7; lacking DNA, the TRBD1 call made by TCRdb goes unchecked. The length of the CDR3 is 11 residues. Germline CDR1 is SQVTM and CDR2 is ANQGSEA. Here the CDR3 reads CSVARDYEQYF.

The chain joins TRBV19 to TRBJ1-3; TCRdb returns TRBD1, unconfirmable since there is no DNA. The length of the CDR3 is 12 residues. Germline CDR1 LNHDA, CDR2 SQIVND (reference sequence). CDR3 residues: CASSIGDRTLYF. The full variable domain, its missing parts supplied by reference TRBV19 and TRBJ1-3, is DGGITQSPKYLFRKEGQNVTLSCEQNLNHDAMYWYRQDPGQGLRLIYYSQIVNDFQKGDIAEGYSVSREKKESFPLTVTSAQKNPTAFYLCASSIGDRTLYFGEGSWLTVV.

The rearrangement links TRBV27 to TRBJ1-1; as DNA is missing, the TRBD1 call by TCRdb cannot be tested. The CDR3 totals 14 residues. Germline V lookup: CDR1 MNHEY, CDR2 SMNVEV (reference sequence). The CDR3 here is CASSLMAGDTEAFF.

The genes are TRBV7-9 and TRBJ2-7; the TCRdb call, TRBD2, lacks DNA for checking. CDR3 length: 16 residues. Germline lookup yields CDR1 SEHNR and CDR2 FQNEAQ (reference sequence). CDR3 residues: CANSLGGPIGPYEQYF.

CDR3 region: CASSLVGSGYSGNTIYF. The chain combines TRBV7-6 with TRBJ1-3; TCRdb indicates TRBD1, and absent DNA this call remains unverified. The CDR3 loop spans 17 amino acids. Per the germline V gene, CDR1 is SGHVS and CDR2 is FNYEAQ.

V usage is TRBV6-5 and J usage is TRBJ2-3. Germline values: CDR1 MNHEY, CDR2 SVGAGI. The CDR3 length is 15 residues. The CDR3 is CASSYYWGNEDTQYF.

The V call is TRBV4-1, the J call TRBJ1-2. The CDR3 spans 17 residues. CDR1 MGHRA and CDR2 YSYEKL come from the germline V gene. The CDR3 reads CASSQPPDRGLPYGYTF.

This chain's CDR3 is CASSQEWGGGIDTGELFF. The V and J genes are TRBV4-2 and TRBJ2-2; TCRdb's assignment of TRBD1 cannot be checked, as there is no DNA. CDR1 and CDR2 (germline): LGHNA, YNFKEQ. The CDR3 extends over 18 amino acids.